These T cell receptor beta chains were read from a single sample in a study of T cells after posttransplantation cyclophosphamide. Measured with immunoSEQ multiplex PCR; TCRdb has only the in-frame clones, and not every one. Among under 75,000 clones listed, about 94% were seen once. Sequenced sample: PBMCs. These receptors were obtained from a woman in her twenties or thirties in good health and a related stem cell transplant donor. CDR3s include the opening cysteine and the closing phenylalanine or tryptophan. Each record gives: V gene, J gene, clone size, D gene, CDR3 DNA, CDR3 protein. A D gene is named only where the DNA matches it firmly. Rows give clone size only sometimes, using once, few, many, or a class for an expanded clone.

TRBV7-9,TRBJ1-2,NA,TRBD1,TGTGCCAGCAGCCAACCGAGACAGGGGATCAACTATGGCTACACCTTC,CASSQPRQGINYGYTF
TRBV6-1,TRBJ1-3,NA,NA,TGTGCCAGCAGTGCCGGCCCACCCGGAAACACCATATATTTT,CASSAGPPGNTIYF
TRBV4-2,TRBJ1-4,NA,TRBD1,TGTGCCAGCAGCCAAGAGCCCGACAGGGGGCTATTGGGTGAAAAACTGTTTTTT,CASSQEPDRGLLGEKLFF
TRBV6-5,TRBJ1-2,NA,TRBD1,TGTGCCAGCAGTTCCCCGGGACAGGCATTATATGGCTACACCTTC,CASSSPGQALYGYTF
TRBV19,TRBJ2-5,few,TRBD2,TGTGCCAGTAGTTCCCCCGGGGGGATAGAGACCCAGTACTTC,CASSSPGGIETQYF
TRBV4-1,TRBJ2-3,NA,NA,TGCGCCAGCAGAAAAGGCGGCAGCACAGATACGCAGTATTTT,CASRKGGSTDTQYF
TRBV6-1,TRBJ1-1,NA,NA,TGTGCCAGCAGTGAAACAGTGAACACTGAAGCTTTCTTT,CASSETVNTEAFF
TRBV6-4,TRBJ2-3,NA,TRBD1,TGTGCCAGCAGTGACTCGCAGGGGGCAGATACGCAGTATTTT,CASSDSQGADTQYF
TRBV18,TRBJ2-2,NA,NA,TGTGCCAGCTCACCGAGGGCTCAGGGCGGATTGAACACCGGGGAGCTGTTTTTT,CASSPRAQGGLNTGELFF
TRBV4-1,TRBJ1-2,NA,TRBD1,TGCGCCAGCAGCCAAGATTGGACAGGGACCCTTGTCTATGGCTACACCTTC,CASSQDWTGTLVYGYTF
TRBV6-5,TRBJ1-5,few,NA,TGTGCCAGCAGTTACGGATCCAATCAGCCCCAGCATTTT,CASSYGSNQPQHF
TRBV4-2,TRBJ2-7,NA,NA,TGTGCCAGCAGCCAAGCTTTCGCAAGGAGTTCCTACGAGCAGTACTTC,CASSQAFARSSYEQYF
TRBV10-3,TRBJ2-7,NA,TRBD2,TGTGCCATCAGTTTAGCGGGGGGACCGTACGAGCAGTACTTC,CAISLAGGPYEQYF
TRBV5-5,TRBJ1-4,NA,NA,TGTGCCAGCAGCTTGACGTCGGGACTGCAGTATGAAAAACTGTTTTTT,CASSLTSGLQYEKLFF
TRBV19,TRBJ1-5,NA,NA,TGTGCCAGTAGTATAAGGGGTCAGCCCCAGCATTTT,CASSIRGQPQHF
TRBV9,TRBJ1-6,NA,NA,TGTGCCAGCAGCGTAGGGGAGAGGTCACCCCTCCACTTT,CASSVGERSPLHF
TRBV6-7,TRBJ1-5,NA,NA,TGTGCCAGCAGTTACACCCAAAATAGCAATCAGCCCCAGCATTTT,CASSYTQNSNQPQHF
TRBV6-4,TRBJ2-3,NA,TRBD2,TGTGCCAGCAGTGGTGGTGCGGGGGGCCCGTCTAGCACAGATACGCAGTATTTT,CASSGGAGGPSSTDTQYF
TRBV5-1,TRBJ1-2,few,NA,TGCGCCAGCAGTAAGGACCCCACCGGCTATGGCTACACCTTC,CASSKDPTGYGYTF
TRBV23-1,TRBJ1-4,NA,NA,TGCGCCAGCAGTCACCTGGGGGTTAGTGAAAAACTGTTTTTT,CASSHLGVSEKLFF
TRBV7-9,TRBJ1-2,NA,TRBD1,TGTGCCAGCAGCTTAGCCGGACAGGGAGGCTATGGCTACACCTTC,CASSLAGQGGYGYTF
TRBV23-1,TRBJ1-5,NA,NA,TGCGCCAGCAGGGATCAGCCCCAGCATTTT,CASRDQPQHF
TRBV28,TRBJ1-3,NA,NA,TGTGCCAGCCGATCGAGGGCGGTCTCTGGAAACACCATATATTTT,CASRSRAVSGNTIYF
TRBV7-2,TRBJ2-5,once,NA,TGTGCCAGCAGCTTATATCAGGGGGAGACCCAGTACTTC,CASSLYQGETQYF
TRBV28,TRBJ1-1,NA,NA,TGTGCCAGCAGTTTACCTTCCCAGGGCACTGAAGCTTTCTTT,CASSLPSQGTEAFF
TRBV7-8,TRBJ2-7,NA,NA,TGTGCCAGCAGCTTGTACGGCCAGCTTGGAAACTACGAGCAGTACTTC,CASSLYGQLGNYEQYF
TRBV29-1,TRBJ2-1,NA,NA,TGCAGCGTTCGACCGGGGGCCGGTGAGCAGTTCTTC,CSVRPGAGEQFF
TRBV5-5,TRBJ1-1,NA,NA,TGTGCCAGCAGCTTTCTATCAGGGGAAACTGAAGCTTTCTTT,CASSFLSGETEAFF
TRBV19,TRBJ2-3,NA,NA,TGTGCCACCAAAGCCATCCCCACTGGGGATACGCAGTATTTT,CATKAIPTGDTQYF
TRBV5-6,TRBJ2-5,NA,TRBD2,TGTGCCAGCAGCTTGGCCCCTAGCGGGGGGCCCAGGAGGACCCAGTACTTC,CASSLAPSGGPRRTQYF
TRBV5-6,TRBJ2-2,NA,TRBD2,TGTGCCAGCAGCCCCCTCTGGAGCGGGGGGGCCTCCGGGGAGCTGTTTTTT,CASSPLWSGGASGELFF
TRBV28,TRBJ1-5,many,NA,TGTGCCAGCAGCCTCCTACAGGGAGTCGGACAGCCCCAGCATTTT,CASSLLQGVGQPQHF
TRBV30,TRBJ2-7,once,NA,TGTGCCTGGAGTCTCGGGGGCTACGACGAGCAGTACTTC,CAWSLGGYDEQYF
TRBV7-9,TRBJ1-2,once,NA,TGTGCCAGCGGACAACCGGCCAACTATGGCTACACCTTC,CASGQPANYGYTF
TRBV7-9,TRBJ2-2,NA,NA,TGTGCCAGCAGCTTAAGGGGTGGGCCAAACACCGGGGAGCTGTTTTTT,CASSLRGGPNTGELFF
TRBV2,TRBJ1-1,NA,TRBD1,TGTGCCAGCAGACCCGTACAGGGGGGCACTGAAGCTTTCTTT,CASRPVQGGTEAFF
TRBV19,TRBJ1-5,NA,TRBD1,TGTGCCAGTAGCAAAGGACAGGGCGATCAGCCCCAGCATTTT,CASSKGQGDQPQHF
TRBV7-2,TRBJ1-5,NA,NA,TGTGCCAGCAGCTTAGACAGCAATCAGCCCCAGCATTTT,CASSLDSNQPQHF
TRBV14,TRBJ2-7,NA,TRBD1,TGTGCCAGCAGCGCCCGACAGGGCGCCTACGAGCAGTACTTC,CASSARQGAYEQYF
TRBV19,TRBJ1-5,NA,NA,TGTGCCAGTAGTCTCCGGACGGTTCATTTGCCCCAGCATTTT,CASSLRTVHLPQHF
TRBV6-6,TRBJ2-3,once,NA,TGTGCCAGCAGTACTAGGGGACAGGGACTAGAAGCGCAGTATTTT,CASSTRGQGLEAQYF
TRBV5-6,TRBJ1-4,NA,NA,TGTGCCAGCAGCTTGCAAGGCGTCGCTGAAAAACTGTTTTTT,CASSLQGVAEKLFF
TRBV11-2,TRBJ2-7,NA,NA,TGTGCCAGCAGCTTAAGGCCAGGGAACCCTTCCTACGAGCAGTACTTC,CASSLRPGNPSYEQYF
TRBV11-2,TRBJ1-1,NA,NA,TGTGCCAGCAGCTTAGACCCCCAGGGCCACAGGGAAGCTTTCTTT,CASSLDPQGHREAFF
TRBV7-3,TRBJ2-4,NA,TRBD1,TGTGCCAGCAGCCATCCACAGGCTAAACAGGGGATTCAGTACTTC,CASSHPQAKQGIQYF
TRBV9,TRBJ2-2,NA,NA,TGTGCCAGCAGCGTGTCGGGCGGGGAGCTGTTTTTT,CASSVSGGELFF
TRBV4-3,TRBJ1-2,NA,NA,TGCGCCAGCAGCCAAGCTGTGCAGGCGGGCTACACCTTC,CASSQAVQAGYTF
TRBV7-8,TRBJ2-3,NA,NA,TGCTCCACAGATACGCAGTATTTT,CSTDTQYF
TRBV5-1,TRBJ1-2,many,TRBD1,TGCGCCAGCAGCCGCGGGACAGGGGGCTTTGGTGGCTACACCTTC,CASSRGTGGFGGYTF
TRBV5-1,TRBJ2-3,once,NA,TGCGCCAGCAGAGCAGGGAACACAGATACGCAGTATTTT,CASRAGNTDTQYF
TRBV7-2,TRBJ2-3,NA,NA,TGTGCCAGCAGCTTAGGGGGCAGGGTACCAGATACGCAGTATTTT,CASSLGGRVPDTQYF
TRBV10-3,TRBJ2-5,NA,NA,TGTGCCATCAGTGAGCCCGGGTGGGAGACCCAGTACTTC,CAISEPGWETQYF
TRBV2,TRBJ1-3,NA,NA,TGTGCCAGCATGGCAGGGGTGGGAAACACCATATATTTT,CASMAGVGNTIYF
TRBV4-3,TRBJ1-1,once,NA,TGCGCCAGCAGCCAAGGCCCGGGCGTTGGCACTGAAGCTTTCTTT,CASSQGPGVGTEAFF
TRBV30,TRBJ1-6,NA,NA,TGTGCCTGGAGTGTACAGGGTGATTCACCCCTCCACTTT,CAWSVQGDSPLHF
TRBV6-6,TRBJ1-5,NA,TRBD1,TGTGCCAGCAGGGATAAGGGACAGGTTAGCAATCAGCCCCAGCATTTT,CASRDKGQVSNQPQHF
TRBV19,TRBJ2-7,NA,TRBD1,TGTGCCAGTAGTTCGAGCCCCGGACAGGTAAAATACGAGCAGTACTTC,CASSSSPGQVKYEQYF